These 25 T cell receptor beta chains originate from one sample sequenced in a study of chemoradiotherapy in HPV16-positive cancers (dated by TCRdb to the early 2020s). The protocol used for the library was the immunoSEQ multiplex PCR assay. TCRdb holds this immuneACCESS table with in-frame rearrangements only. Some clones are missing; in checked studies, unresolved V genes explain under half, and the rest has no known cause. The sample yields 6,500 to 8,500 clones; approximately 88% were counted once. The ten largest clones take up 11% to 15% of the sample. Sequenced material: blood, taken from a patient who underwent chemoradiotherapy. These receptors were obtained from a human donor with HPV-associated anogenital cancer.

The chain combines TRBV5-1 with TRBJ1-2; a weak D match, TRBD1 (6 bases). This CDR3 contains 15 residues. Germline V gene data show CDR1 as SGHRS and CDR2 as YFSETQ. V was pared by 0 bases and J by 0 bases, with 9 bases between. Here the CDR3 reads CASSLDRGANYGYTF. CDR3 sequence (DNA): TGCGCCAGCAGCTTGGATAGGGGGGCTAACTATGGCTACACCTTC.

The gene calls are TRBV7-2 and TRBJ2-1, with D possibly matching TRBD1 (6 bases). V lost 5 bases and J 13 bases, leaving 12 bases between the germline ends. There are 11 residues in the CDR3. CDR1 SGHTA and CDR2 FQGNSA come from the germline V gene. The CDR3 coding sequence is TGTGCCAGCAGCCCGGACAGCCCTCAGTTCTTC. Translated: CASSPDSPQFF.

This chain connects TRBV6-6 to TRBJ1-6, with 9 bases lining up with TRBD1. Trimming removed 5 bases from V and 0 bases from J; junction bases left unmatched: 2. This CDR3 has 16 amino acids. Per germline, CDR1 MNHNY and CDR2 SVGAGI (reference sequence). CDR3 DNA sequence: TGTGCCAGCAGTAAGGGACAGGGCTCCTATAATTCACCCCTCCACTTT. Residues: CASSKGQGSYNSPLHF.

The V gene is TRBV7-2, the J gene TRBJ1-1, with D perhaps TRBD1 (6 bases). This CDR3 region has 14 residues. Trimming took 2 bases from V and 4 from J, leaving 11 bases between them. Germline CDR1 is SGHTA and CDR2 is FQGNSA. The DNA for the CDR3 is TGTGCCAGCAGCTTAAGCAGGGGATCCACTGAAGCTTTCTTT. It yields the protein CASSLSRGSTEAFF.

The chain recombines TRBV2 with TRBJ2-7, with D perhaps matching TRBD1 (6 bases). From germline, CDR1 is SNHLY and CDR2 FYNNEI. V gave up 4 bases and J gave up 0 bases, with 10 bases separating them. The CDR3 covers 14 residues. CDR3 region: CASSAGQSSYEQYV. CDR3 DNA sequence: TGTGCCAGCAGTGCCGGACAGAGCTCCTACGAGCAGTACGTC.

J is TRBJ2-5 and V is TRBV2; D gene unclear. CDR3 size: 12 residues. V lost 6 bases and J 2 bases, leaving 7 bases between the germline ends. Per germline, CDR1 SNHLY and CDR2 FYNNEI. CDR3 protein: CASRGLQETQYF. DNA for the CDR3: TGTGCCAGCAGAGGGTTACAAGAGACCCAGTACTTC. The entire variable domain, with the rest obtained from reference TRBV2 and TRBJ2-5, is as follows: EPEVTQTPSHQVTQMGQEVILRCVPISNHLYFYWYRQILGQKVEFLVSFYNNEISEKSEIFDDQFSVERPDGSNFTLKIRSTKLEDSAMYFCASRGLQETQYFGPGTRLLVL.

This clone has only a few counts. This chain links TRBV5-4 with TRBJ1-1; no definite D call. V was shortened by 4 bases and J by 1 base, with 17 bases between the two germline ends. This CDR3 has 16 amino acids. Germline-derived CDR1 and CDR2 are SGHNT and YYREEE (reference sequence). CDR3 region: CASSQDPNQENTEAFF. The CDR3 DNA sequence: TGTGCCAGCAGCCAAGATCCAAACCAGGAGAACACTGAAGCTTTCTTT.

This rearrangement joins TRBV30 to TRBJ1-2; 7 bases agree with TRBD1. The CDR3 is made up of 17 amino acids. Germline CDR1 GTSNPN, CDR2 SVGIG (reference sequence). V shed 2 bases and J 4 bases; nucleotides not matched to a gene: 16. The CDR3 bases are TGTGCCTGGAGTTTAGGGTCGACAGGGACAGTGAGCTATGGCTACACCTTC. It is translated as CAWSLGSTGTVSYGYTF.

Comment on this clone: At one of its ends the junction is not consistent with the germline gene, which may arise from a read error. The rearrangement uses TRBV5-8 and TRBJ1-4; D unresolved. The germline gives CDR1 SGHTS, CDR2 YDEGEE. There are 15 residues in the CDR3. The CDR3 loop reads CASSQDQAANEKLFF. The CDR3 DNA follows: TGCGCCAGCAGCCAAGATCAGGCGGCTAATGAAAAACTGTTTTTT.

The V and J genes are TRBV2 and TRBJ1-2; D unclear. CDR1 and CDR2 from the germline V gene are SNHLY and FYNNEI. Trimming cost V 4 bases and J 5 bases, with 5 bases left between them. The CDR3 totals 11 residues. CDR3 in DNA: TGTGCCAGCAGTGGGCCGTATGGCTACACCTTC. This codes for CASSGPYGYTF.

The chain combines TRBV7-2 with TRBJ1-2; TRBD1 matches at 11 bases. The junction had 3 bases not matched to a gene; V was cut back by 4 bases and J by 8 bases. CDR1 and CDR2 from the germline V gene are SGHTA and FQGNSA. There are 13 residues in the CDR3. The CDR3 nucleotides are TGTGCCAGCAGCTCGGGACAGGGGGGCGGCTACACCTTC. Its protein product is CASSSGQGGGYTF.

The chain uses TRBV2 and TRBJ1-2, with no clear D. Germline V lookup: CDR1 SNHLY, CDR2 FYNNEI. The V end was cut by 2 bases, the J end by 12 bases, with 13 bases between. This CDR3 contains 12 residues. In DNA form, the CDR3 reads TGTGCCAGCAGTGAACACTTGGTCATCCACACCTTC. This translates into CASSEHLVIHTF.

The rearrangement joins TRBV10-3 to TRBJ1-1; 7 positions agree with TRBD1. The CDR3 has 13 residues. Per the germline V gene, CDR1 is ENHRY and CDR2 is SYGVKD. V trimming: 2 bases; J trimming: 8 bases; junction bases outside the gene matches: 5. CDR3 sequence: CAISEQPTGEAFF. The DNA for the CDR3 is TGTGCCATCAGTGAGCAACCGACAGGGGAAGCTTTCTTT.

The chain combines TRBV11-2 with TRBJ1-2; unclear D gene. This CDR3 region has 15 residues. V lost 5 bases, J lost 1 base, and 14 bases lay in between. CDR1 is SGHAT, CDR2 FQNNGV, per germline. The CDR3 nucleotides read TGTGCCAGCAGCGCCACTGGAGGGTTTAACTATGGCTACACCTTC. This gives the protein CASSATGGFNYGYTF.

In its sample, this clone was seen once. V gene TRBV7-9 combines with J gene TRBJ1-1; 7 nucleotides match TRBD1. V lost 8 bases and J lost 6; bases outside the gene matches: 9. There are 13 residues in the CDR3. Germline V gives CDR1 SEHNR, CDR2 FQNEAQ (reference sequence). The CDR3 coding sequence is TGTGCCAGCGGAACAGGGGTCTCCCCTGAAGCTTTCTTT. It encodes CASGTGVSPEAFF.

Comment on this clone: Other DNA sequences in the same sample also yield this CDR3. This chain joins TRBV19 and TRBJ1-1, with 7 bases identical to TRBD1. After removal of 6 bases from V and 3 bases from J, the junction contained 1 base not matched to a gene. This CDR3 region has 12 residues. Germline lookup yields CDR1 LNHDA and CDR2 SQIVND (reference sequence). CDR3 bases: TGTGCCAGTAGCGACAGGGACACTGAAGCTTTCTTT. As protein: CASSDRDTEAFF.

This sequence joins TRBV11-2 and TRBJ2-3; 11 nucleotides line up with TRBD2. The ends lost 7 bases at V and 0 bases at J; junction bases unmatched: 3. This CDR3 region has 15 residues. Germline assignment: CDR1 SGHAT and CDR2 FQNNGV. The CDR3 loop reads CASTWTSGSTDTQYF. In DNA form, the CDR3 reads TGTGCCAGCACCTGGACTAGCGGGAGCACAGATACGCAGTATTTT.

This clone has only one observation. The chain has TRBV2 and TRBJ1-1; no reliable D call. Germline CDR1 SNHLY, CDR2 FYNNEI. V was cut by 6 bases and J by 1 base, with 9 bases left in between. The CDR3 runs 13 residues. The CDR3 is CASRVERNTEAFF. CDR3 nucleotide sequence: TGTGCCAGCAGGGTGGAGAGGAACACTGAAGCTTTCTTT.

The chain joins TRBV21-1 to TRBJ2-7. TRBV21-1 is classified as a pseudogene. The CDR3 is made up of 17 amino acids. CDR3 sequence (DNA): TGTGCCAGCAGCAAAGCCTGGGTGGACGGACCTCTCCCCGAGCAGTACGTC. Translation: CASSKAWVDGPLPEQYV.

This clone was counted once. This chain uses TRBV5-4 with TRBJ2-7; TRBD1 aligns across 9 bases. The germline CDR1 and CDR2 sequences are SGHNT and YYREEE (reference sequence). J was trimmed by 2 bases and V by 0 bases; bases with no gene match: 0. The CDR3 is made up of 14 amino acids. CDR3 bases: TGTGCCAGCAGCTTGGGGACAGGGGCCTACGAGCAGTACTTC. It is translated as CASSLGTGAYEQYF.

The V call is TRBV9, the J call TRBJ2-1; 13 nucleotides match TRBD2. The V and J ends lost 4 bases and 8 bases, in that order; junction bases with no gene match: 21. In germline, CDR1 is SGDLS, CDR2 YYNGEE. The CDR3 is 20 amino acids. The CDR3 coding sequence is TGTGCCAGCAGCCAAAGCCCACTAGCGGGGGGGCCTCTTAGTTCCTATGAGCAGTTCTTC. This gives the protein CASSQSPLAGGPLSSYEQFF. Full variable domain (outside the CDR3, taken from reference TRBV9 and TRBJ2-1): DSGVTQTPKHLITATGQRVTLRCSPRSGDLSVYWYQQSLDQGLQFLIQYYNGEERAKGNILERFSAQQFPDLHSELNLSSLELGDSALYFCASSQSPLAGGPLSSYEQFFGPGTRLTVL.

The V and J genes are TRBV5-1 and TRBJ1-1, with D unresolved. Germline-derived CDR1 and CDR2 are SGHRS and YFSETQ. This CDR3 is built from 14 residues. Trimming shortened V by 5 bases and J by 0 bases, and 11 bases separated the two germline ends. The CDR3 reads CASSPVSVNTEAFF. CDR3 in DNA: TGCGCCAGCAGTCCCGTTTCCGTGAACACTGAAGCTTTCTTT.

A single count supports this clone. This chain links TRBV19 with TRBJ2-2; D may be TRBD1 (6 bases). The V and J ends lost 5 bases and 8 bases respectively, with 12 bases between them. The CDR3 contains 13 residues. Germline loops: CDR1 LNHDA, CDR2 SQIVND (reference sequence). The chain's CDR3 is CASSLGHGGELFF. CDR3 bases: TGTGCCAGTAGTTTGGGACACGGAGGGGAGCTGTTTTTT.

The DNA for the CDR3 is TGCAGCGTGACCCAGGACGGAAATTTGGATCAGCCCCAGCATTTT. Its translation is CSVTQDGNLDQPQHF. The chain couples TRBV29-1 to TRBJ1-5, with D hard to call. The CDR3 covers 15 residues. CDR1 is SQVTM, CDR2 ANQGSEA, per germline. V was trimmed by 6 bases and J by 5 bases, leaving 20 bases between them.

In its sample, this clone was seen a few times. The chain links TRBV7-2 to TRBJ1-6; D uncertain. The V and J ends lost 1 base and 7 bases respectively, with 8 bases between them. The CDR3 is made up of 14 amino acids. From germline, CDR1 is SGHTA and CDR2 FQGNSA. The CDR3 protein is CASSLEAVNSPLHF. The CDR3 nucleotides read TGTGCCAGCAGCTTAGAAGCAGTGAATTCACCCCTCCACTTT.